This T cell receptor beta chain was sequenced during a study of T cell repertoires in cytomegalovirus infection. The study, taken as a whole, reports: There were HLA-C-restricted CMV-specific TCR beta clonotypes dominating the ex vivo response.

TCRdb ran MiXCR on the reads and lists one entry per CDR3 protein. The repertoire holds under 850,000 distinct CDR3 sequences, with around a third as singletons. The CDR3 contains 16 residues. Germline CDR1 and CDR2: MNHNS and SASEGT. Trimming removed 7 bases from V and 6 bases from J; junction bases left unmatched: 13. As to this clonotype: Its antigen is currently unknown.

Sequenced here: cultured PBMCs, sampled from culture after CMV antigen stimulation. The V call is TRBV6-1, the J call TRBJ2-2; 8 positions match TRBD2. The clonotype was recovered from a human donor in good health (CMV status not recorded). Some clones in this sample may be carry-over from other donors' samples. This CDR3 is CASIRGAGGGPGELFF. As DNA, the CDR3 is TGTGCCAGCATCAGAGGTGCGGGAGGCGGGCCCGGGGAGCTGTTTTTT.